This TCR beta chain was retrieved from a study of cytomegalovirus exposure and HLA in healthy donors. PCR was performed using 60 Vbeta and 13 Jbeta primers. The repertoire was sequenced with immunoSEQ multiplex PCR; TCRdb's copy has only in-frame clones and lacks some. Here the sample spans about 200,000 clones, around 73% being singletons. The CDR3 spans 15 residues. Trimming removed 1 base at V and 10 bases at J, with 17 bases between. In germline, CDR1 is MNHEY, CDR2 SMNVEV (reference sequence). The specimen was PBMCs. The receptor was derived from a woman younger than 45 in good health and CMV-seronegative. The chain couples TRBV27 to TRBJ1-5; D not resolved. DNA of the CDR3: TGTGCCAGCAGTTTATGGGCAGAGCCGCCAGAACCCCAGCATTTT. The encoded protein is CASSLWAEPPEPQHF.